Each of the 32 T cell receptor beta chains below was sequenced from the same sample in a study of T cell repertoires in cytomegalovirus infection (dated by TCRdb to 2018 to 2020). The antigens of these receptors remain unknown. Sequenced on an Illumina HiSeq 1500. In TCRdb, the public reads were trimmed at Q25 with fastp and aligned with MiXCR, with productive beta chains retained. Entries are consolidated by CDR3 protein sequence, retaining the most common genes and DNA. This sample holds roughly 310,000 distinct CDR3 sequences; 25% to 30% were observed only once. Jointly, the top ten make up around 20% of the sample. Read against the paper, the sample's treatment or condition label means: in vitro stimulation with specific CMV peptide epitopes to enrich CMV-specific T cells. The specimen comprised cultured PBMCs, sampled from culture after CMV antigen stimulation. Receptors originate from a human donor in good health (CMV status not recorded). Some clones in this sample may be carry-over from other donors' samples.

The chain couples TRBV6-1 to TRBJ1-5; D may be TRBD1 (5 bases). The CDR3 has 12 residues. Trimming cost V 8 bases and J 6 bases, with 11 bases left between them. Germline lookup yields CDR1 MNHNS and CDR2 SASEGT. The DNA of the CDR3 is TGTGCCAGCGGGCAGGGCCGTCAGCCCCAGCATTTT. Protein: CASGQGRQPQHF.

In the case of this clonotype: A much larger clonotype is one base distant, so this may be a read error. The chain carries TRBV7-2 and TRBJ2-1; TRBD1 or TRBD2 may be the D gene (6 bases each). The V and J ends lost 5 bases and 4 bases respectively, with 12 bases between them. The CDR3 runs 14 residues. Germline CDR1 is SGHTA and CDR2 is FQGNSA. The CDR3 loop reads CASSREGGYNEQFF. In DNA, the CDR3 is TGTGCCAGCAGCAGAGAGGGGGGTTACAATGAGCAGTTCTTC. Variable domain in full (rest from reference TRBV7-2 and TRBJ2-1): GAGVSQSPSNKVTEKGKDVELRCDPISGHTALYWYRQSLGQGLEFLIYFQGNSAPDKSGLPSDRFSAERTGGSVSTLTIQRTQQEDSAVYLCASSREGGYNEQFFGPGTRLTVL.

This clonotype was seen many times. The genes are TRBV7-6 and TRBJ1-2; 8 nucleotides agree with TRBD1. J gave up 2 bases and V 5 bases, and 7 bases lay outside the gene matches. In germline, CDR1 is SGHVS, CDR2 FNYEAQ. This CDR3 has 15 amino acids. The chain's CDR3 is CASSARQGSNYGYTF. CDR3 nucleotide sequence: TGTGCCAGCAGCGCCCGACAGGGGTCCAACTATGGCTACACCTTC.

The chain uses TRBV4-2 and TRBJ1-4, with D maybe TRBD1 (5 bases). The CDR3 is made up of 16 amino acids. The V gene lost 3 bases and the J gene lost 1 base, with 12 bases spanning the gap. Germline loops: CDR1 LGHNA, CDR2 YNFKEQ. CDR3 bases: TGTGCCAGCAGCCAGGGACCGGGCGAAACTAATGAAAAACTGTTTTTT. The encoded protein is CASSQGPGETNEKLFF.

The sample holds one count of this clonotype. The rearrangement uses TRBV29-1 and TRBJ1-1; no clear D gene. The ends were cut back, 4 bases at V and 6 bases at J, with 9 bases in the middle. CDR3 length: 11 residues. Germline CDR1 reads SQVTM; CDR2 reads ANQGSEA. The CDR3 protein is CSVVGGAEAFF. CDR3 DNA sequence: TGCAGCGTTGTGGGTGGTGCTGAAGCTTTCTTT.

The chain employs TRBV7-3 and TRBJ2-2; TRBD2 matches 14 bases. The V segment lost 4 bases and the J segment 6 bases; nucleotides outside the gene matches: 1. From germline, CDR1 is SGHTA and CDR2 FQGTGA. The CDR3 consists of 15 residues. CDR3 DNA: TGTGCCAGCAGCTGGGGACTAGCGGGAGCCGGGGAGCTGTTTTTT. Translating gives CASSWGLAGAGELFF.

This chain links TRBV7-2 with TRBJ2-3, with D tentatively TRBD1 or TRBD2 (5 bases each). The germline V gene encodes CDR1 SGHTA and CDR2 FQGNSA. The CDR3 spans 16 residues. The V and J ends lost 5 bases and 4 bases respectively, with 19 bases between them. In DNA form, the CDR3 reads TGTGCCAGCAGCAAGCGTGGGACCCAAGGGGCAGATACGCAGTATTTT. Protein product: CASSKRGTQGADTQYF.

This clonotype was observed at least ten times. The chain couples TRBV7-3 to TRBJ2-5; D call uncertain. Deletions cut 5 bases from V and 3 bases from J, with 13 bases between. Germline loops: CDR1 SGHTA, CDR2 FQGTGA. The CDR3 is made up of 14 amino acids. Written as DNA, the CDR3 is TGTGCCAGCAGCCCCCGGCCGACCGAAGAGACCCAGTACTTC. This translates into CASSPRPTEETQYF.

The CDR3, as DNA: TGTGCCAGCAGCGCGACTAGCGGAGTCACAGATACGCAGTATTTT. This translates into CASSATSGVTDTQYF. The rearrangement joins TRBV5-4 to TRBJ2-3, with TRBD2 matching 9 bases. CDR1 is SGHNT and CDR2 is YYREEE in the germline V gene (reference sequence). J gave up 2 bases and V 4 bases, and 5 bases lay outside the gene matches. The CDR3 has 15 amino acids.

A few counts support this clonotype. This chain connects TRBV7-8 to TRBJ2-3; no clear D. The V end lost 1 base, the J end lost 5 bases, and 13 bases lay between the germline ends. The CDR3 length is 15 residues. The V gene's germline CDR1 is SGHVS and CDR2 FQNEAQ. CDR3 DNA sequence: TGTGCCAGCAGCTTAGGCGCTGAGATAGAAGATACGCAGTATTTT. It specifies CASSLGAEIEDTQYF.

This clonotype was found a few times. The genes are TRBV19 and TRBJ1-5; 9 nucleotides line up with TRBD1. This CDR3 comprises 15 residues. With 6 bases clipped from V and 1 base from J, the junction kept 4 bases outside the gene matches. Germline V gene data show CDR1 as LNHDA and CDR2 as SQIVND (reference sequence). This CDR3 is CASSLQGASNQPQHF. DNA for the CDR3: TGTGCCAGTAGCCTACAGGGGGCGAGCAATCAGCCCCAGCATTTT.

V and J are TRBV29-1 and TRBJ2-1, with 8 bases matching TRBD2. In germline, CDR1 is SQVTM, CDR2 ANQGSEA. V was clipped by 4 bases and J by 4 bases; unmatched bases: 3. There are 13 residues in the CDR3. CDR3 in DNA: TGCAGCGTTGTTTCGGGGGGGTACAATGAGCAGTTCTTC. Protein product: CSVVSGGYNEQFF.

The chain is built from TRBV6-4 and TRBJ1-4, with 7 bases matching TRBD1. Germline V gives CDR1 MRHNA, CDR2 SNTAGT. The V gene end was trimmed by 0 bases and the J gene end by 4 bases; junction bases not matched to a gene: 5. The CDR3 sequence is 16 residues long. The CDR3 DNA reads as TGTGCCAGCAGTGACTCGGGGGACAGCTTTAATGAAAAACTGTTTTTT. Translated, it gives CASSDSGDSFNEKLFF.

The genes are TRBV29-1 and TRBJ2-2; 10 bases map to TRBD1. Trimming took 5 bases from V and 4 from J; bases not matched to a gene: 1. Germline V gives CDR1 SQVTM, CDR2 ANQGSEA. The CDR3 runs to 13 residues. The CDR3 DNA reads as TGCAGCGTTAGGACAGGGGGCACCGGGGAGCTGTTTTTT. It is translated as CSVRTGGTGELFF.

This sequence joins TRBV6-1 and TRBJ2-5, with TRBD2 matching over 12 bases. The CDR3 is 17 amino acids. Trimming took 6 bases from V and 5 from J; bases not matched to a gene: 13. Germline loops: CDR1 MNHNS, CDR2 SASEGT. In nucleotides, the CDR3 is TGTGCCAGCAGCCCGGGGGCTAGCGGGAGGGCCCGGGAGACCCAGTACTTC. Protein sequence: CASSPGASGRARETQYF.

This clonotype was detected only a few times. The chain joins TRBV20-1 to TRBJ1-5; 7 positions agree with TRBD1. The germline CDR1 and CDR2 sequences are DFQATT and SNEGSKA (reference sequence). After removal of 3 bases from V and 7 bases from J, the junction contained 3 bases not matched to a gene. The CDR3 has 12 amino acids. As DNA, the CDR3 is TGCAGTGCTAGGGCGACAGGGCAGCCCCAGCATTTT. Its translation is CSARATGQPQHF.

The rearrangement joins TRBV28 to TRBJ1-2; possible D gene TRBD1, 6 bases. Trimming left V 1 base short and J 7 bases short, with 13 bases between. The length of the CDR3 is 14 residues. In germline, CDR1 is MDHEN, CDR2 SYDVKM. CDR3: CASSLSTGLLGYTF. CDR3 DNA: TGTGCCAGCAGTTTATCGACAGGCCTACTTGGCTACACCTTC.

This sequence joins TRBV6-6 and TRBJ2-6, with 7 bases aligning to TRBD1. V lost 8 bases and J lost 2; bases outside the gene matches: 9. There are 16 residues in the CDR3. The V gene's germline CDR1 is MNHNY and CDR2 SVGAGI (reference sequence). The CDR3 protein is CASGKERGPGANVLTF. For the CDR3, the DNA is TGTGCCAGCGGAAAAGAAAGGGGGCCTGGGGCCAACGTCCTGACTTTC.

This clonotype was recorded a few times. The chain recombines TRBV7-9 with TRBJ1-3; D gene unclear. The V and J ends lost 5 bases and 0 bases respectively, with 11 bases between them. The germline gives CDR1 SEHNR, CDR2 FQNEAQ (reference sequence). This CDR3 is 15 amino acids long. CDR3 in amino acids: CASSPRMLSGNTIYF. CDR3 nucleotides: TGTGCCAGCAGCCCTAGGATGCTCTCTGGAAACACCATATATTTT.

V gene TRBV19 combines with J gene TRBJ1-5; D is unresolved. The V and J ends lost 3 bases and 7 bases respectively, with 10 bases between them. This CDR3 has 13 residues. Germline CDR1 is LNHDA and CDR2 is SQIVND (reference sequence). CDR3 nucleotide sequence: TGTGCCAGTAGTATTGCGACGAACCAGCCCCAGCATTTT. It yields the protein CASSIATNQPQHF. Full variable domain (remainder filled in from reference TRBV19 and TRBJ1-5): DGGITQSPKYLFRKEGQNVTLSCEQNLNHDAMYWYRQDPGQGLRLIYYSQIVNDFQKGDIAEGYSVSREKKESFPLTVTSAQKNPTAFYLCASSIATNQPQHFGDGTRLSIL.

The chain is built from TRBV6-2 or TRBV6-3 and TRBJ1-1; D is possibly TRBD1 (6 bases). The V end was cut by 0 bases, the J end by 4 bases, with 24 bases between. The CDR3 covers 19 residues. Looked up from germline, CDR1 is MNHEY and CDR2 is SVGEGT. The DNA of the CDR3 is TGTGCCAGCAGTTACTCTAAGTCGAGCAGGGGTAGATCGGGCACTGAAGCTTTCTTT. It is translated as CASSYSKSSRGRSGTEAFF.

This clonotype was seen a few times. This chain connects TRBV7-2 to TRBJ1-5; 9 bases fit TRBD1. The CDR3 has 17 residues. The germline V gene has CDR1 SGHTA and CDR2 FQGNSA. V lost 5 bases to trimming and J lost 2 bases; unmatched junction nucleotides: 10. The CDR3 loop is CASSPSRTGEGNQPQHF. Here the CDR3 DNA reads TGTGCCAGCAGCCCATCCCGGACAGGGGAGGGCAATCAGCCCCAGCATTTT.

This clonotype occurred a few times. The CDR3 nucleotides are TGTGCCAGCAGCTCCCCTCTTAGAGAGCAGGACCAGCCCCAGCATTTT. Protein product: CASSSPLREQDQPQHF. The chain links TRBV7-3 to TRBJ1-5; D gene unclear. The length of the CDR3 is 16 residues. From germline, CDR1 is SGHTA and CDR2 FQGTGA. Trimming took 4 bases from V and 7 from J, leaving 20 bases between them.

This clonotype is a singleton in its sample. J is TRBJ1-5 and V is TRBV19; possibly TRBD1 for D (6 bases). The V gene's germline CDR1 is LNHDA and CDR2 SQIVND (reference sequence). CDR3 length: 15 amino acids. V lost 4 bases and J lost 5, with 15 bases in between. The CDR3 spells CASSKPTGGYQPQHF. The CDR3 bases are TGTGCCAGTAGTAAACCGACAGGTGGATATCAGCCCCAGCATTTT.

This clonotype was detected many times. The genes are TRBV7-2 and TRBJ2-7; 9 positions match TRBD2. After removal of 6 bases from V and 3 bases from J, the junction contained 9 bases not matched to a gene. Germline V lookup: CDR1 SGHTA, CDR2 FQGNSA. The CDR3 has 15 amino acids. This chain's CDR3 is CASRAGSSGIYEQYF. CDR3 bases: TGTGCCAGCAGGGCAGGGTCTAGCGGGATCTACGAGCAGTACTTC.

By share of the sample, this clonotype is medium-sized. This chain's CDR3 is CASSLRGRGQYEQYF. CDR3 sequence (DNA): TGTGCCAGCAGTTTACGGGGCAGGGGGCAGTACGAGCAGTACTTC. The chain employs TRBV28 and TRBJ2-7; 8 bases are a match to TRBD1. The J segment lost 4 bases and the V segment lost 2 bases, leaving 7 bases of the junction unmatched. The CDR3 runs to 15 residues. Germline assignment: CDR1 MDHEN and CDR2 SYDVKM.

V and J are TRBV5-1 and TRBJ2-2; TRBD2 agrees at 7 bases. CDR1 is SGHRS, CDR2 YFSETQ, per germline. The CDR3 runs 15 residues. V was clipped by 4 bases and J by 0 bases; unmatched bases: 3. The CDR3 is CASSATSTNTGELFF. The CDR3 DNA reads TGCGCCAGCAGCGCGACTAGCACGAACACCGGGGAGCTGTTTTTT. Variable domain in full (rest from reference TRBV5-1 and TRBJ2-2): KAGVTQTPRYLIKTRGQQVTLSCSPISGHRSVSWYQQTPGQGLQFLFEYFSETQRNKGNFPGRFSGRQFSNSRSEMNVSTLELGDSALYLCASSATSTNTGELFFGEGSRLTVL.

This clonotype was recorded at least ten times. The gene calls are TRBV19 and TRBJ2-1; perhaps TRBD2 as D (6 bases). The CDR3 runs to 14 residues. From germline, CDR1 is LNHDA and CDR2 SQIVND (reference sequence). Trimming shortened V by 3 bases and J by 7 bases, and 13 bases separated the two germline ends. For the CDR3, the DNA is TGTGCCAGTAGTATCACGGGAGACAGTAATGAGCAGTTCTTC. Translation gives CASSITGDSNEQFF.

This clonotype was seen a handful of times. The J gene is TRBJ2-1, the V gene TRBV7-6, with 8 bases that match TRBD1. The CDR3 loop spans 15 amino acids. Germline values: CDR1 SGHVS, CDR2 FNYEAQ. With V trimmed by 5 bases and J by 5 bases, 8 bases remained unmatched. In DNA form, the CDR3 reads TGTGCCAGCAGCCATTCGGGACAGGCTAACAATGAGCAGTTCTTC. Translated, it gives CASSHSGQANNEQFF.

This clonotype was found a few times. The chain links TRBV4-2 to TRBJ2-5, with TRBD2 matching over 11 bases. The CDR3 is 16 amino acids. Germline trimming cut 4 bases from V and 1 base from J; bases unmatched to any gene: 5. Germline CDR1 reads LGHNA; CDR2 reads YNFKEQ. CDR3 loop: CASSRTSGSSQETQYF. The CDR3 nucleotides are TGTGCCAGCAGCCGCACTAGCGGGAGCTCCCAAGAGACCCAGTACTTC.

This clonotype was counted between two and nine times. The chain employs TRBV5-1 and TRBJ2-1, with TRBD2 identical over 12 bases. This CDR3 contains 15 residues. V lost 4 bases to trimming and J lost 9 bases; unmatched junction nucleotides: 8. Germline V gene sequence: CDR1 SGHRS, CDR2 YFSETQ. The CDR3 here is CASSNTSGRTGEQFF. The CDR3 DNA reads TGCGCCAGCAGCAATACTAGCGGGAGGACTGGTGAGCAGTTCTTC.

This clonotype was observed many times. This rearrangement joins TRBV7-2 to TRBJ1-2; 8 bases line up with TRBD1. The germline V gene encodes CDR1 SGHTA and CDR2 FQGNSA. The CDR3 loop spans 19 amino acids. Trimming removed 4 bases from V and 8 bases from J; junction bases left unmatched: 24. This CDR3 is CASSSSTARTDRERRGYTF. The CDR3 DNA is TGTGCCAGCAGCTCCTCCACCGCCCGGACGGACAGGGAAAGGAGGGGCTACACCTTC. Together with reference TRBV7-2 and TRBJ1-2, the CDR3 gives the full variable domain: GAGVSQSPSNKVTEKGKDVELRCDPISGHTALYWYRQSLGQGLEFLIYFQGNSAPDKSGLPSDRFSAERTGGSVSTLTIQRTQQEDSAVYLCASSSSTARTDRERRGYTFGSGTRLTVV.